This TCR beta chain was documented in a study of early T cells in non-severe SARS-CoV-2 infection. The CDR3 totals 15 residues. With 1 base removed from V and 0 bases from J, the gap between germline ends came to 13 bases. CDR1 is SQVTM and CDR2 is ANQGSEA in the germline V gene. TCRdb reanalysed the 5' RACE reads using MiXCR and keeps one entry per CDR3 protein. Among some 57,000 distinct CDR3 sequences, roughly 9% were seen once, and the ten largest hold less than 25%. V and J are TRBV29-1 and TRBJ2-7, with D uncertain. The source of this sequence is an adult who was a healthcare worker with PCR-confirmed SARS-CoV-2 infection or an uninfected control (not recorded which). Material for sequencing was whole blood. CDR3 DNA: TGCAGCGTTGAAGTTACTGCCATGAGCTCCTACGAGCAGTACTTC. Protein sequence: CSVEVTAMSSYEQYF.